This T cell receptor beta chain appears in the sequencing data of a study of metastatic and nonmetastatic thyroid tumors. Every patient was untreated before thyroid surgery. With MiXCR, TCRdb called clones anew from the PCR reads. Among tens of thousands of clones listed, more than 15% were seen once. This clone was seen repeatedly, ten times or more. The CDR3 runs to 13 residues. The germline gives CDR1 DFQATT, CDR2 SNEGSKA (reference sequence). Trimming left V 7 bases short and J 1 base short, with 10 bases between. The genes are TRBV20-1 and TRBJ2-2; no firm D call. This receptor was obtained from a female donor with papillary thyroid cancer or a benign thyroid nodule (not recorded which). Some clones in this sample may be carry-over from other donors' samples. The specimen sequenced was blood. CDR3 sequence: CSGFLQNTGELFF. CDR3 coding DNA: TGCAGTGGTTTCCTCCAGAACACCGGGGAGCTGTTTTTT.